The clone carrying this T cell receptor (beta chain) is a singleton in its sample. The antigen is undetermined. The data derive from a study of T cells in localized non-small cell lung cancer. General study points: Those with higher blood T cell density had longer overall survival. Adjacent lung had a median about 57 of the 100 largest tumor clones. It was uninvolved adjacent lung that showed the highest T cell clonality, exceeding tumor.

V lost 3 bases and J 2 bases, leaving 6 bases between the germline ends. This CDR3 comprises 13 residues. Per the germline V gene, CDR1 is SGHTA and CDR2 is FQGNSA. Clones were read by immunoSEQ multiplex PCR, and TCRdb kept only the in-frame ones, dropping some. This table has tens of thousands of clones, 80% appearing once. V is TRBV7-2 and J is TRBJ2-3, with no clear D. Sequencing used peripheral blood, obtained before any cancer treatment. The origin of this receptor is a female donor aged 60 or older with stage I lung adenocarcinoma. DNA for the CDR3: TGTGCCAGCAGCTTGGTATACACAGATACGCAGTATTTT. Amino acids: CASSLVYTDTQYF.